This TCR beta chain was profiled in a study of T cells in tuberculosis. For the study at large: A South African cohort included IGRA-negative adolescents, latently infected IGRA-positive adolescents and adults with active tuberculosis. Blood was taken before or within 7 days of anti-tuberculosis therapy.

Clones were read by immunoSEQ multiplex PCR, and TCRdb kept only the in-frame ones, dropping some. The sample contains approximately 35,000 clones, 90% to 95% of which appear only once. Time point denoted: new active TB diagnosis, blood taken before or within 7 days of starting treatment. Active tuberculosis patients were new diagnoses, HIV-seronegative, South African, and aged 18 years or older. After removal of 0 bases from V and 13 bases from J, the junction contained 21 bases not matched to a gene. The CDR3 length is 21 residues. This TCR came from an adult with tuberculosis. Some clones in this sample may be carry-over from other donors' samples. Sequences were derived from PBMCs, sampled at tuberculosis diagnosis. The chain has TRBV23-1 and TRBJ2-1; TRBD2 aligns across 16 bases. TRBV23-1 is identified as an open reading frame with a role that is uncertain. The CDR3 reads CASSQSFTTPPGTSGGEEQFF. Written as DNA, the CDR3 is TGCGCCAGCAGTCAATCATTCACCACCCCTCCTGGGACTAGCGGGGGGGAGGAACAGTTCTTC.